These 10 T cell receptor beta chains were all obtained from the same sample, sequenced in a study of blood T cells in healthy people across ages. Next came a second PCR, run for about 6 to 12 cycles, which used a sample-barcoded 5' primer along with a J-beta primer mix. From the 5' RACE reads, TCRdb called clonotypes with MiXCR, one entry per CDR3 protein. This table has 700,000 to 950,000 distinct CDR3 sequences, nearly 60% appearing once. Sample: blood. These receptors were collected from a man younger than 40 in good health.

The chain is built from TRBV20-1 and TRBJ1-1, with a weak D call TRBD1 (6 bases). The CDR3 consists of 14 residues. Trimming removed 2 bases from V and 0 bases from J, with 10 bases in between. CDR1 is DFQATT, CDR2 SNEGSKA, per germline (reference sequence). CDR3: CSARTGRMNTEAFF. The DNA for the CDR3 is TGCAGTGCTAGAACAGGGCGGATGAACACTGAAGCTTTCTTT.

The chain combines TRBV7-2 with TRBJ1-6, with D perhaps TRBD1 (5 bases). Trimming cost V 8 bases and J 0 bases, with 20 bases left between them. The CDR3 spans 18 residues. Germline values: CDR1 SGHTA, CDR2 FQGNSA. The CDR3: CASSPGSGRGSYNSPLHF. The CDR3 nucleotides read TGTGCCAGCTCCCCTGGGTCGGGGCGAGGCTCCTATAATTCACCCCTCCACTTT.

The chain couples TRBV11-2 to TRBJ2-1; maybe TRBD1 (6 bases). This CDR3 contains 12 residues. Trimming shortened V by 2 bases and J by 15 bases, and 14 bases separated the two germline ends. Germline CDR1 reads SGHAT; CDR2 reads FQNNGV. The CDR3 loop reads CASSLSGALLFF. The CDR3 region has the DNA TGTGCCAGCAGCTTATCAGGGGCCCTACTGTTCTTC.

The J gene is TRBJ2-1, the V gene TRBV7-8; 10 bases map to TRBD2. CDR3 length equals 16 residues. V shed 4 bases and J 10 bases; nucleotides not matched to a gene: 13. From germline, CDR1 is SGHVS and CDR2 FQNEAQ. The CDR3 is CASSSPGTSEKDEQFF. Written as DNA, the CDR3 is TGTGCCAGCAGCTCCCCCGGGACTAGCGAGAAGGACGAGCAGTTCTTC.

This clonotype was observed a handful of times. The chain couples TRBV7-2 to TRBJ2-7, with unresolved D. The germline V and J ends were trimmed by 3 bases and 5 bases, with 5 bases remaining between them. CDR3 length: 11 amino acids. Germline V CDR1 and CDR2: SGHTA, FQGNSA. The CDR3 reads CASSFIDEQYF. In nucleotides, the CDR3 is TGTGCCAGCAGCTTTATCGACGAGCAGTACTTC.

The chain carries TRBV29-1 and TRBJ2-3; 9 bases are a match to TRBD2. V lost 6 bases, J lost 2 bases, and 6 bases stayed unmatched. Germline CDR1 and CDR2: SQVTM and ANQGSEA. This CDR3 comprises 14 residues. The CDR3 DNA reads TGCAGCGTCGCGACTAGCGGATACACAGATACGCAGTATTTT. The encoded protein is CSVATSGYTDTQYF.

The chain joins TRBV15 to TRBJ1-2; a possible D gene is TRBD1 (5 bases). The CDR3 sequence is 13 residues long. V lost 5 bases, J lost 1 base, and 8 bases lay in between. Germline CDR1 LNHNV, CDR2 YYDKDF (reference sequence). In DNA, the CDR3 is TGTGCCACCAGCGGGGGATTTAACTATGGCTACACCTTC. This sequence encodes CATSGGFNYGYTF.

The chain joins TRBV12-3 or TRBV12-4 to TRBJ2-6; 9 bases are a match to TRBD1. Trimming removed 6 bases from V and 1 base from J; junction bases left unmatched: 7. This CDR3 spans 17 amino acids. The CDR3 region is CASRSDRGISGANVLTF. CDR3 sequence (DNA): TGTGCCAGCAGGTCGGACAGGGGAATATCTGGGGCCAACGTCCTGACTTTC.

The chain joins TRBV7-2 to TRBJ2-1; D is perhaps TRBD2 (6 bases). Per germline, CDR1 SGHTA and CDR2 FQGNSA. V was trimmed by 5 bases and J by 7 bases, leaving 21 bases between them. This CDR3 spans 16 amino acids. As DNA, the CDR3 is TGTGCCAGCAGCACTAGCCCCGGGCCTCGGGAGAATGAGCAGTTCTTC. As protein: CASSTSPGPRENEQFF.

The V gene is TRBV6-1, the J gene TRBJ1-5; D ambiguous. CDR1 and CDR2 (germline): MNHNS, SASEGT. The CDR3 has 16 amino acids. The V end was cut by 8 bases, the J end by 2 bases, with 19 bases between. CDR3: CASGSEVGQGNQPQHF. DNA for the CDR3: TGTGCCAGCGGGTCAGAGGTGGGCCAGGGCAATCAGCCCCAGCATTTT.